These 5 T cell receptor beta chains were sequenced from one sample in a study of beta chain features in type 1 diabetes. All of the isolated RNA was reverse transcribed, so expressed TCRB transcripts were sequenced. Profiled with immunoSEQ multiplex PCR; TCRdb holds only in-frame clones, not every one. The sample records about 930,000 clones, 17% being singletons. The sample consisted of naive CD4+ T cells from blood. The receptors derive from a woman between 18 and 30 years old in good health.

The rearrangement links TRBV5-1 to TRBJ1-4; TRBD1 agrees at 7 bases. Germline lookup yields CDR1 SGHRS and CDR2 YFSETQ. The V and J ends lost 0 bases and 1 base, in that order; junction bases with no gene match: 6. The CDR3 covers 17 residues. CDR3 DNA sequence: TGCGCCAGCAGCTTGGGTGGGACAGCCGGAACTAATGAAAAACTGTTTTTT. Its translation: CASSLGGTAGTNEKLFF.

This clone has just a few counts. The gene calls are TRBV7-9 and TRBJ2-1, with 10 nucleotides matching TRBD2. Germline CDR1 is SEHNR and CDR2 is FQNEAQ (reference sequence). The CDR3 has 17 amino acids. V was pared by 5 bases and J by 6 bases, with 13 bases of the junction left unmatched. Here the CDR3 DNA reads TGTGCCAGCAGCACAACTAAAGGACTAGCGGAGCTCAATGAGCAGTTCTTC. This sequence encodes CASSTTKGLAELNEQFF.

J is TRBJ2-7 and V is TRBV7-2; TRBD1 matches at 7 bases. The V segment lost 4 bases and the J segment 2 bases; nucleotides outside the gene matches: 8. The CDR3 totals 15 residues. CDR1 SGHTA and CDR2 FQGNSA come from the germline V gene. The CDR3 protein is CASSSGQARPYEQYF. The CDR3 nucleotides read TGTGCCAGCAGCTCCGGACAGGCCCGACCCTACGAGCAGTACTTC.

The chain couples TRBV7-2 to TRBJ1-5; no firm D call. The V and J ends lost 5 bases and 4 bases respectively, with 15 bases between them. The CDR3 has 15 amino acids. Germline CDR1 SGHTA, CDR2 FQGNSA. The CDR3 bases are TGTGCCAGCAGCCTGAGCTATTTGGGTAATCAGCCCCAGCATTTT. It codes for CASSLSYLGNQPQHF.

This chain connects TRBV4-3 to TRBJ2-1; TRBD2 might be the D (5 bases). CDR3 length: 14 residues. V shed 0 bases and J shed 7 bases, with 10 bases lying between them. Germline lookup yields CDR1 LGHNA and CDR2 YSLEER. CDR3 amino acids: CASSQDASRNEQFF. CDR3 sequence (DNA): TGCGCCAGCAGCCAAGATGCTAGCAGAAATGAGCAGTTCTTC.